The 11 T cell receptor beta chains in this list originate from one sample, sequenced in a study of T cells after yellow fever vaccination. TCRdb reprocessed the 5' RACE reads via MiXCR and lists one record per CDR3 protein. The data hold about 340,000 distinct CDR3 sequences, with roughly an eighth observed a single time. The source was CD4+ T cells sorted from PBMCs, collected 15 days after the yellow fever booster vaccination. The receptors shown here come from a man aged 18 to 30 who received the YFV17D yellow fever vaccine.

This clonotype has more than one count but fewer than ten. The chain has TRBV4-2 and TRBJ2-3; D unclear. The germline V gene encodes CDR1 LGHNA and CDR2 YNFKEQ. The CDR3 has 13 amino acids. V was shortened by 0 bases and J by 4 bases, with 5 bases between the two germline ends. The CDR3 DNA sequence: TGTGCCAGCAGCCAAGAAGTCCCAGATACGCAGTATTTT. Encoded protein: CASSQEVPDTQYF.

This clonotype occurred a few times. The chain recombines TRBV20-1 with TRBJ2-3; 7 nucleotides agree with TRBD1. Germline V CDR1 and CDR2: DFQATT, SNEGSKA (reference sequence). CDR3 length equals 14 residues. Trimming removed 5 bases from V and 2 bases from J; junction bases left unmatched: 7. CDR3 in DNA: TGCAGTGCTCGGGACAGCCAAGCCACAGATACGCAGTATTTT. This translates into CSARDSQATDTQYF.

Only a few counts were recorded for this clonotype. This rearrangement joins TRBV7-2 to TRBJ2-7; D may match TRBD1 or TRBD2 (6 bases each). Trimming stripped 5 bases from V and 7 bases from J, with 18 bases between. This CDR3 comprises 14 residues. Per the germline V gene, CDR1 is SGHTA and CDR2 is FQGNSA. The CDR3: CASSQGTSRGEQYV. The CDR3 coding sequence is TGTGCCAGCAGCCAGGGGACTTCCCGAGGTGAGCAGTACGTC.

This chain links TRBV6-2 or TRBV6-3 with TRBJ1-5; D ambiguous. Germline V gives CDR1 MNHEY, CDR2 SVGEGT. Trimming took 6 bases from V and 3 from J, leaving 15 bases between them. This CDR3 region has 15 residues. CDR3 sequence: CASRRSPWDNQPQHF. The CDR3 nucleotides read TGTGCCAGCAGGAGATCTCCCTGGGACAATCAGCCCCAGCATTTT.

The chain combines TRBV7-3 with TRBJ2-2, with D tentatively TRBD1 (6 bases). The CDR3 covers 14 residues. V lost 8 bases to trimming and J lost 5 bases, with 15 bases between them. Per the germline V gene, CDR1 is SGHTA and CDR2 is FQGTGA. The DNA for the CDR3 is TGTGCCAGCGGATCGGACAGTAATACCGGGGAGCTGTTTTTT. It yields the protein CASGSDSNTGELFF.

The chain combines TRBV6-1 with TRBJ2-4; D possibly uses TRBD1 or TRBD2 (6 bases each). Germline V gives CDR1 MNHNS, CDR2 SASEGT. V was shortened by 3 bases and J by 4 bases, with 10 bases between the two germline ends. This CDR3 has 14 amino acids. The CDR3 DNA sequence: TGTGCCAGCAGTGAGGGGGGCCGGAAAAACATTCAGTACTTC. Translating it yields CASSEGGRKNIQYF.

V usage is TRBV5-1 and J usage is TRBJ2-3, with D possibly matching TRBD2 (6 bases). The V and J ends lost 4 bases and 1 base respectively, with 13 bases between them. The CDR3 covers 15 residues. Germline lookup yields CDR1 SGHRS and CDR2 YFSETQ. CDR3 sequence (DNA): TGCGCCAGCAGCCAAGGGAGGCTTGGCACAGATACGCAGTATTTT. Its translation: CASSQGRLGTDTQYF.

Only a few counts were recorded for this clonotype. The gene calls are TRBV7-3 and TRBJ2-3; tentatively, D is TRBD1 or TRBD2 (5 bases each). V lost 6 bases to trimming and J lost 2 bases, with 15 bases between them. The V gene's germline CDR1 is SGHTA and CDR2 FQGTGA. This CDR3 has 15 residues. CDR3: CASRTGTSYTDTQYF. The DNA for the CDR3 is TGTGCCAGCAGAACCGGGACCTCGTACACAGATACGCAGTATTTT.

This clonotype was detected a few times. The chain links TRBV7-8 to TRBJ2-7, with 7 bases matching TRBD2. The CDR3 totals 12 residues. The germline V gene encodes CDR1 SGHVS and CDR2 FQNEAQ. The DNA of the CDR3 is TGTGCCAGCAGCCTAGCGGCAAACGAGCAGTACGTC. Translating it yields CASSLAANEQYV.

This chain uses TRBV4-2 with TRBJ1-5, with TRBD1 matching over 7 bases. V gave up 0 bases and J gave up 2 bases; unmatched junction bases: 7. The CDR3 is 17 residues long. Germline values: CDR1 LGHNA, CDR2 YNFKEQ. This CDR3 is CASSQDLAGGRNQPQHF. Written as DNA, the CDR3 is TGTGCCAGCAGCCAAGATCTAGCAGGGGGGCGCAATCAGCCCCAGCATTTT.

This clonotype was detected only a few times. This chain connects TRBV3-1 to TRBJ2-4; the D is unclear. The V and J ends lost 0 bases and 7 bases respectively, with 4 bases between them. The germline V gene encodes CDR1 LGHDT and CDR2 YNNKEL (reference sequence). This CDR3 is 12 amino acids long. The CDR3 DNA reads TGTGCCAGCAGCCAAGATCTGAACATTCAGTACTTC. Protein: CASSQDLNIQYF.